Reported below is one T cell receptor beta chain. This clone's antigen is unknown. Per-base quality was not reported, and no clone a single base away is much larger than it. This record comes from a study of T cells in tumors after PD-1 blockade (dated by TCRdb to about 2019). Concerning the study at large: Patients with prior checkpoint blockade, systemic immunosuppressant use, or recent radiotherapy or other anti-cancer therapy within 4 weeks were excluded. Treatment consisted of either cemiplimab 350 mg every 2 weeks or pembrolizumab 200 mg every 3 weeks. Ongoing daily vismodegib 150 mg was also given to a subset of patients during anti-PD-1 treatment. On average, peripheral blood samples yielded under 45,000 unique clonotypes and 113,528 TCR templates (range about 22,000-290,000). Paired single-cell RNA and TCR sequencing was performed on site-matched tumors from BCC or SCC patients before and after anti-PD-1 therapy. To compare clonotypes in blood versus tumor, bulk TCR sequencing was run on 10 to 11 peripheral blood samples drawn from 5 patients. RECIST version 1.1 was used to evaluate clinical response.

The intended sense of this specimen's time point label: before anti-PD-1 therapy. Genomic DNA extracted from tumor biopsies or peripheral blood was used for bulk TCRbeta sequencing, with input ranging from roughly 616 ng to 6,004 ng. Every patient had histologically proven advanced or metastatic basal or squamous cell carcinoma and was a poor candidate for surgical resection. The basal cell carcinoma cohort was made up of roughly eleven patients, and bulk tumor TCR sequencing was performed for about 8 of these patients. Broad study findings and their caveats: The source of novel T cell clones was not identified, and lymphoid organs or rare unexpanded clones within the tumor or the tumor periphery could be included among the possible sources. Roughly 41% of tumor TCR clonotypes were detected in blood, and some novel exhausted tumor clones were observed in pre-treatment blood, which was taken as suggesting peripheral recruitment.

The immunoSEQ platform was used for deep TCRbeta sequencing. The authors processed their data as follows. For further analysis, only productive rearrangements were exported from the immunoSEQ Analyzer. T cell phenotypes were assigned to bulk TCRbeta clonotypes by matching the clonotypes to single-cell RNA+TCR-seq clones with the same TCRbeta sequence. Using bulk TCR sequencing data, clone enrichment in tumor was calculated by dividing a clone's tumor frequency by the same clone's PBMC frequency. GLIPH was used to sort TCRs into specificity groups, which are clusters of distinct TCRs that likely recognize common antigens through shared CDR3 motifs. The source is immuneACCESS, and TCRdb retained only in-frame sequences with V and J called. Part of the clones is not carried over; for the studies checked, unresolved V genes explain less than half of this, and the remainder is unexplained. The V and J calls and clone size are taken from that table; D and trimming were inferred from the DNA. Counted in this sample were roughly 48,000 clones; over 75% of them appeared once. The ten largest clones capture more than 3.5% of the sample.

The TCR comes from a human donor with basal cell carcinoma. The starting material was PBMCs, obtained before anti-PD-1 treatment.

The nucleotide sequence is TGTGCCAGCAGCTTCCCAGGGTTGGGGAATTCACCCCTCCACTTT. This encodes CASSFPGLGNSPLHF. The chain employs TRBV7-2 and TRBJ1-6; the D segment could be TRBD1, given 5 matching bases. Relative to germline, V is 3 bases shorter and J is 7 bases shorter, with 13 bases between their ends. The CDR3 starts with the cysteine, ends with the phenylalanine, and has 15 residues. The retained sequence is limited to the CDR3, 45 bases, with the frame set at the first base. The germline V gene specifies SGHTA as CDR1 and FQGNSA as CDR2.